These T cell receptor beta chains were read from a single sample in a study of neurological immune-mediated disorders. Each CDR3 protein gets one entry after TCRdb re-called the 5' RACE reads with MiXCR. The data show under 50,000 distinct CDR3 sequences, with around 10% seen just once and 3% to 4.5% held by the top ten. Sequenced sample: CD4+ T cells from blood. The origin of the receptors is a woman in her twenties or thirties with HTLV-1-associated myelopathy (HAM/TSP). Each CDR3 is given with its conserved first and last residue. The D gene is left open where the match is weak. Size tells how often a clone was seen (once, few, many) or the class of an expanded clone, and some rows leave it out.

v_call	j_call	clone_size	d_call	cdr3_aa	cdr3_nt
TRBV7-9	TRBJ1-6	NA	NA	CASSLGQRYNSPLHF	TGTGCCAGTAGCTTAGGGCAGAGATATAATTCACCCCTCCACTTT
TRBV10-1	TRBJ1-1	many	NA	CASSETGANTEAFF	TGCGCCAGCAGTGAAACAGGAGCGAACACTGAAGCTTTCTTT
TRBV10-3	TRBJ1-1	many	NA	CATRTDTNTEAFF	TGTGCCACCAGGACAGACACGAACACTGAAGCTTTCTTT
TRBV6-1	TRBJ1-1	many	NA	CASSGGAGWIGTEAFF	TGTGCCAGCAGTGGTGGGGCAGGTTGGATTGGCACTGAAGCTTTCTTT
TRBV27	TRBJ2-3	many	TRBD1	CASSSLRDRTTDTQYF	TGTGCCAGCAGTTCTCTCCGGGACAGAACAACAGATACGCAGTATTTT
TRBV7-9	TRBJ1-1	many	NA	CASTPPDSGVNTEAFF	TGTGCCAGCACCCCCCCGGACAGTGGAGTGAACACTGAAGCTTTCTTT
TRBV5-1	TRBJ2-3	many	TRBD2	CASRLAGKNTDTQYF	TGCGCCAGCAGACTAGCGGGGAAGAACACAGATACGCAGTATTTT
TRBV20-1	TRBJ1-3	many	NA	CSAPGAGNTIYF	TGCAGTGCTCCAGGGGCTGGAAACACCATATATTTT
TRBV11-2	TRBJ2-5	many	NA	CASSFGQGKETQYF	TGTGCCAGCAGCTTCGGTCAGGGGAAAGAGACCCAGTACTTC
TRBV7-2	TRBJ1-4	many	NA	CASSLGGIPTAKLFF	TGTGCCAGCAGCTTAGGCGGGATACCGACGGCAAAACTGTTTTTT
TRBV9	TRBJ1-2	NA	NA	CANSVAGNYGYNF	TGTGCCAACAGCGTAGCAGGGAACTATGGCTACAACTTC
TRBV5-1	TRBJ1-2	NA	NA	CASSLEGGNYGYTF	TGCGCCAGCAGCTTGGAGGGGGGCAACTATGGCTACACCTTC
TRBV19	TRBJ1-5	many	NA	CASSIGRSQHF	TGTGCCAGTAGTATAGGCCGGTCCCAGCATTTT
TRBV19	TRBJ1-5	many	NA	CASSKARNQPQHF	TGTGCCAGTAGTAAGGCCAGGAATCAGCCCCAGCATTTT
TRBV10-2	TRBJ2-3	many	TRBD2	CASSGTSVSTDTQYF	TGCGCCAGCAGCGGGACTAGCGTAAGCACAGATACGCAGTATTTT
TRBV4-1	TRBJ1-5	many	TRBD1	CASSQDLRDRGFDQPQHF	TGCGCCAGCAGCCAAGATCTCCGGGACAGGGGATTCGATCAGCCCCAGCATTTT
TRBV20-1	TRBJ2-1	medium-sized	TRBD2	CSARDSSPGLAGNNEQFF	TGCAGTGCTAGAGATAGCTCTCCCGGACTAGCGGGCAACAATGAGCAGTTCTTC
TRBV5-1	TRBJ1-6	many	TRBD1	CASAPGQGNSPLHF	TGCGCCAGCGCCCCGGGACAGGGGAATTCACCCCTCCACTTT
TRBV6-5	TRBJ1-2	many	NA	CASIGGLDYGYTF	TGTGCCAGCATCGGGGGCTTAGACTATGGCTACACCTTC
TRBV7-6	TRBJ2-1	many	NA	CASSLVAGSYNEQFF	TGTGCCAGCAGCTTAGTTGCGGGATCCTACAATGAGCAGTTCTTC
TRBV20-1	TRBJ1-3	many	NA	CSATAWPGRGGNTIYF	TGCAGTGCTACGGCGTGGCCGGGAAGGGGTGGAAACACCATATATTTT
TRBV5-1	TRBJ1-1	many	TRBD1	CASSVGQGRTEAFF	TGCGCCAGCAGCGTGGGACAGGGGAGGACTGAAGCTTTCTTT
TRBV5-1	TRBJ1-4	NA	TRBD1	CASSSNRGKGEKLFF	TGCGCCAGCAGCTCCAACAGGGGGAAAGGTGAAAAACTGTTTTTC
TRBV5-1	TRBJ1-5	many	NA	CASSSDGYSNQPQHF	TGCGCCAGCAGTTCGGACGGTTATAGCAATCAGCCCCAGCATTTT
TRBV19	TRBJ2-1	many	TRBD2	CATLAGGSYNEQFF	TGTGCCACTTTAGCGGGGGGGTCCTACAATGAGCAGTTCTTC
TRBV24-1	TRBJ2-2	NA	NA	CATGGPPGELFF	TGTGCCACCGGAGGGCCTCCTGGGGAGCTGTTTTTT
TRBV6-1	TRBJ1-5	many	NA	CASSEPGNQPQHF	TGTGCCAGCAGTGAACCAGGGAATCAGCCCCAGCATTTT
TRBV5-6	TRBJ2-3	many	NA	CASSLEQADTQYF	TGTGCCAGCAGCTTGGAGCAGGCAGATACGCAGTATTTT
TRBV12-3/TRBV12-4	TRBJ1-1	many	NA	CASSFGQGRNTEAFF	TGTGCCAGCAGTTTTGGGCAGGGAAGGAACACTGAAGCTTTCTTT
TRBV7-2	TRBJ1-1	many	TRBD1	CASSFRQGLNTEAFF	TGTGCCAGCAGCTTCCGACAGGGATTGAACACTGAAGCTTTCTTT
TRBV5-1	TRBJ2-3	many	NA	CASSSYPGADTQYF	TGCGCCAGCAGCTCGTATCCGGGAGCAGATACGCAGTATTTT
TRBV29-1	TRBJ2-1	many	NA	CSVAQKNEQFF	TGCAGCGTTGCACAAAAAAATGAGCAGTTCTTC
TRBV20-1	TRBJ1-1	many	TRBD1	CSAPQGGMNTEAFF	TGCAGTGCTCCCCAGGGGGGGATGAACACTGAAGCTTTCTTT
TRBV5-6	TRBJ1-4	many	NA	CASSSAGVKILFF	TGTGCCAGCAGCTCGGCAGGAGTGAAGATATTGTTTTTT
TRBV20-1	TRBJ2-3	NA	NA	CSATGWWAGTDTQYF	TGCAGTGCTACCGGGTGGTGGGCGGGCACAGATACGCAGTATTTT
TRBV7-9	TRBJ1-2	many	NA	CASSLVTRDYGYTF	TGTGCCAGCAGCTTAGTTACCCGGGACTATGGCTACACCTTC
TRBV19	TRBJ2-2	few	NA	CASIRTGQKAGELFF	TGTGCCAGTATCCGGACGGGGCAGAAAGCCGGGGAGCTGTTTTTT
TRBV10-3	TRBJ1-1	many	NA	CATIGPGNTEAFF	TGTGCCACCATTGGTCCAGGGAACACTGAAGCTTTCTTT
TRBV7-9	TRBJ1-1	many	NA	CASSFPGLGTEAFF	TGTGCCAGCAGCTTCCCAGGTTTGGGAACTGAAGCTTTCTTT
TRBV12-3/TRBV12-4	TRBJ1-2	many	NA	CASSFFGFGGYTF	TGTGCCAGCAGTTTCTTCGGGTTTGGTGGCTACACCTTC
TRBV25-1	TRBJ1-2	many	NA	CASSPTPSALRGYTF	TGTGCCAGCAGTCCCACCCCCTCGGCACTGAGAGGCTACACCTTC
TRBV18	TRBJ1-1	many	NA	CASQENQGTEAFF	TGTGCCAGCCAGGAGAACCAGGGGACTGAAGCTTTCTTT
TRBV7-9	TRBJ1-1	many	NA	CASRSTTLNTEAFF	TGTGCCAGCAGGTCAACTACATTGAACACTGAAGCTTTCTTT
TRBV12-3/TRBV12-4	TRBJ2-7	many	NA	CASSLKGRSYEQYF	TGTGCCAGCAGTTTAAAGGGACGGAGCTACGAGCAGTACTTC
TRBV19	TRBJ1-2	many	TRBD1	CASRSLDRANPDNYGYTF	TGTGCCAGTAGATCATTGGACAGGGCCAACCCTGATAACTATGGCTACACCTTC
TRBV6-5	TRBJ2-3	many	TRBD2	CASSFGVLAGENTQYF	TGTGCCAGCAGTTTCGGCGTCCTAGCGGGGGAAAATACGCAGTATTTT
TRBV5-6	TRBJ2-2	NA	NA	CASSLDRGELFF	TGTGCCAGCAGCTTGGACAGGGGGGAGCTGTTTTTT
TRBV5-1	TRBJ2-2	many	NA	CASSLARLAGELFF	TGCGCCAGCAGCTTGGCCCGACTAGCCGGGGAGCTGTTTTTT
TRBV6-1	TRBJ1-2	many	NA	CASSREPTNYGYTF	TGTGCCAGCAGTAGAGAACCCACTAACTATGGCTACACCTTC
TRBV6-5	TRBJ1-1	many	TRBD1	CASKTTGDEAFF	TGTGCCAGCAAAACTACAGGGGATGAAGCTTTCTTT
TRBV3-1	TRBJ1-2	many	NA	CASSQNRAGGYTF	TGTGCCAGCAGCCAAAACAGGGCTGGAGGCTACACCTTC
TRBV20-1	TRBJ2-3	many	NA	CSAGDRGTDTQYF	TGCAGTGCCGGCGACAGAGGTACAGATACGCAGTATTTT
TRBV6-5	TRBJ1-2	many	NA	CASTRGTGYTF	TGTGCCAGCACCCGGGGGACTGGCTACACCTTC
TRBV5-1	TRBJ1-2	many	TRBD1	CASSLGQGNYGYTF	TGCGCCAGCAGCTTAGGACAGGGGAACTATGGCTACACCTTC
TRBV12-3/TRBV12-4	TRBJ1-5	many	NA	CASSPRGINQPQHF	TGTGCCAGCAGTCCCCGGGGGATCAATCAGCCCCAGCATTTT
TRBV5-6	TRBJ2-1	NA	TRBD1	CASSSGTGGYNEQFF	TGTGCCAGCAGTTCCGGGACAGGGGGCTACAATGAGCAGTTCTTC
TRBV5-4	TRBJ1-2	many	NA	CASSLEAGPRGYGYTF	TGTGCCAGCAGCTTGGAGGCGGGGCCACGGGGCTATGGCTACACCTTC
TRBV5-5	TRBJ2-2	many	NA	CASSLEFGSTGELFF	TGTGCCAGCAGCTTGGAGTTTGGGTCCACCGGGGAGCTGTTTTTT
TRBV30	TRBJ1-2	many	TRBD1	CAWSPRDRGNYGYTF	TGTGCCTGGAGTCCCCGGGACAGGGGCAACTATGGCTACACCTTC